The next 13 T cell receptor beta chains were all read from a single sample in a study of graft-versus-host responses after intestinal transplantation. Some clones are missing from TCRdb's copy, which holds only in-frame ones; the method was immunoSEQ multiplex PCR. The sample lists about 45,000 clones, roughly nine tenths seen once, with around 4.8% in the top ten. Sequencing was performed on PBMCs, taken 524 days after transplant. All receptors come from a human patient who received an intestinal transplant, so some T cells may come from the graft donor.

This chain joins TRBV9 and TRBJ2-6, with D unresolved. This CDR3 region has 15 residues. Between the trimmed V and J ends, which lost 4 bases and 4 bases, there was a span of 12 bases. Germline V gene lookup returns CDR1 SGDLS and CDR2 YYNGEE. This CDR3 reads CASSPLFSGANVLTF. The CDR3 DNA is TGTGCCAGCAGCCCCTTGTTCTCCGGGGCCAACGTCCTGACTTTC.

The chain links TRBV27 to TRBJ1-5; maybe TRBD1 (5 bases). CDR1 is MNHEY, CDR2 SMNVEV, per germline (reference sequence). The CDR3 sequence is 13 residues long. The V end lost 5 bases, the J end lost 4 bases, and 9 bases lay between the germline ends. Written as DNA, the CDR3 is TGTGCCAGCAGTACGGGACCGAATCAGCCCCAGCATTTT. Its translation is CASSTGPNQPQHF.

The chain recombines TRBV7-2 with TRBJ2-3; TRBD2 aligns across 11 bases. Germline CDR1 and CDR2: SGHTA and FQGNSA. The CDR3 covers 15 residues. The V segment lost 2 bases and the J segment 5 bases; nucleotides outside the gene matches: 3. In DNA, the CDR3 is TGTGCCAGCAGCTTAAGTAGCGGGAGGGTAGATACGCAGTATTTT. It translates to CASSLSSGRVDTQYF.

This clone appeared once. This chain joins TRBV7-3 and TRBJ2-2, with D perhaps matching TRBD2 (5 bases). This CDR3 has 14 amino acids. V lost 3 bases to trimming and J lost 2 bases, with 7 bases between them. Germline-derived CDR1 and CDR2 are SGHTA and FQGTGA. The CDR3 sequence is CASSFRDNTGELFF. Written as DNA, the CDR3 is TGTGCCAGCAGCTTCCGGGATAACACCGGGGAGCTGTTTTTT. The full variable domain, with the rest looked up from reference TRBV7-3 and TRBJ2-2, is GAGVSQTPSNKVTEKGKYVELRCDPISGHTALYWYRQSLGQGPEFLIYFQGTGAADDSGLPNDRFFAVRPEGSVSTLKIQRTERGDSAVYLCASSFRDNTGELFFGEGSRLTVL.

This chain joins TRBV28 and TRBJ1-5; 7 bases match TRBD1. Germline loops: CDR1 MDHEN, CDR2 SYDVKM. This CDR3 is built from 16 residues. Losses at the gene ends were 7 bases for V and 4 bases for J; bases not matched to a gene: 13. CDR3 bases: TGTGCCAGCAAGACTGTAGGGGGCCCAGGAAATCAGCCCCAGCATTTT. Translated, it gives CASKTVGGPGNQPQHF.

The CDR3 DNA is TGTGCCAGCACCTCCCTAAGGGAGCAGTACTTC. Amino acids: CASTSLREQYF. This chain uses TRBV28 with TRBJ2-7; D uncertain. This CDR3 comprises 11 residues. The ends were cut back, 7 bases at V and 7 bases at J, with 11 bases in the middle. The V gene's germline CDR1 is MDHEN and CDR2 SYDVKM.

This clone came up once. This chain joins TRBV6-5 and TRBJ2-7; perhaps TRBD1 as D (5 bases). The V end was cut by 5 bases, the J end by 0 bases, with 8 bases between. This CDR3 contains 13 residues. Germline-derived CDR1 and CDR2 are MNHEY and SVGAGI. In DNA form, the CDR3 reads TGTGCCAGCAGTGTCGACAGCTCCTACGAGCAGTACTTC. Amino acid sequence: CASSVDSSYEQYF.

This clone was counted a single time. The chain carries TRBV5-1 and TRBJ2-5; perhaps TRBD1 as D (5 bases). The V and J ends lost 3 bases and 3 bases respectively, with 15 bases between them. The CDR3 extends over 15 amino acids. Germline V gives CDR1 SGHRS, CDR2 YFSETQ. CDR3 nucleotide sequence: TGCGCCAGCAGCTGGGCTGACAGAACTAAAGAGACCCAGTACTTC. Its translation: CASSWADRTKETQYF.

This rearrangement joins TRBV6-4 to TRBJ2-1; 8 bases map to TRBD2. V shed 6 bases and J 7 bases; nucleotides not matched to a gene: 8. The CDR3 is made up of 14 amino acids. CDR1 MRHNA and CDR2 SNTAGT come from the germline V gene. CDR3 in DNA: TGTGCCAGCAGAACCGGGACTAGTAGTAATGAGCAGTTCTTC. Its translation is CASRTGTSSNEQFF.

The chain couples TRBV11-2 to TRBJ2-1; 12 bases map to TRBD2. This CDR3 spans 15 amino acids. V lost 1 base, J lost 6 bases, and 1 base stayed unmatched. CDR1 SGHAT and CDR2 FQNNGV come from the germline V gene. CDR3 amino acids: CASSLGLAGVNEQFF. The CDR3 nucleotides read TGTGCCAGCAGCTTAGGACTAGCGGGAGTCAATGAGCAGTTCTTC.

The rearrangement uses TRBV7-9 and TRBJ1-6, with D perhaps matching TRBD1 (5 bases). CDR3 length: 14 amino acids. Trimming stripped 1 base from V and 6 bases from J, with 7 bases between. CDR1 SEHNR and CDR2 FQNEAQ come from the germline V gene (reference sequence). CDR3 bases: TGTGCCAGCAGCTTAGTGGGGGGTAATTCACCCCTCCACTTT. It specifies CASSLVGGNSPLHF. Using reference TRBV7-9 and TRBJ1-6 for the parts outside the CDR3, the full variable domain is DTGVSQNPRHKITKRGQNVTFRCDPISEHNRLYWYRQTLGQGPEFLTYFQNEAQLEKSRLLSDRFSAERPKGSFSTLEIQRTEQGDSAMYLCASSLVGGNSPLHFGNGTRLTVT.

In its sample, this clone was seen a few times. The chain has TRBV29-1 and TRBJ1-1, with D tentatively TRBD1 (5 bases). Trimming took off 7 bases at V and 2 bases at J, with 14 bases between the two ends. Germline V gives CDR1 SQVTM, CDR2 ANQGSEA. This CDR3 is 13 amino acids long. The CDR3 DNA is TGCAGCGCCCCGGACATGAGTAACACTGAAGCTTTCTTT. It translates to CSAPDMSNTEAFF.

In its sample, this clone was seen once. The rearrangement uses TRBV9 and TRBJ2-5; 10 bases line up with TRBD2. V trimming: 5 bases; J trimming: 2 bases; junction bases outside the gene matches: 12. The CDR3 length is 17 residues. Germline V lookup: CDR1 SGDLS, CDR2 YYNGEE. Here the CDR3 reads CASSSPAAGGGQETQYF. CDR3 nucleotides: TGTGCCAGCAGTTCCCCTGCAGCGGGAGGGGGGCAAGAGACCCAGTACTTC. Complete variable domain (other parts from reference TRBV9 and TRBJ2-5): DSGVTQTPKHLITATGQRVTLRCSPRSGDLSVYWYQQSLDQGLQFLIQYYNGEERAKGNILERFSAQQFPDLHSELNLSSLELGDSALYFCASSSPAAGGGQETQYFGPGTRLLVL.